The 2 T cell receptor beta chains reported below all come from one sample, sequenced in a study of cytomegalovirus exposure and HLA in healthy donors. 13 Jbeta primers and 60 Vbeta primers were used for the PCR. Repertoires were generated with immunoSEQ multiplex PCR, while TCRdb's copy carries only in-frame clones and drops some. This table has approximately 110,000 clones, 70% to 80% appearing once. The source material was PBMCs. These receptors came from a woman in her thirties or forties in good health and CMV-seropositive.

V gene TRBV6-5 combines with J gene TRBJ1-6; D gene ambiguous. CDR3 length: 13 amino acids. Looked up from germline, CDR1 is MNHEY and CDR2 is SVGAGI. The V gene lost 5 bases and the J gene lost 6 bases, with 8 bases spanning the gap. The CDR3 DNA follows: TGTGCCAGCAGTCGTACATCTAATTCACCCCTCCACTTT. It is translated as CASSRTSNSPLHF.

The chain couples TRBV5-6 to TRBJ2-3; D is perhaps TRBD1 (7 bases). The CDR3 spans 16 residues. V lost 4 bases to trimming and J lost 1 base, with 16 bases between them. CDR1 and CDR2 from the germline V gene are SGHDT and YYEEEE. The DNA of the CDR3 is TGTGCCAGCAGCCCATTCAGGGGGGTGGGCACAGATACGCAGTATTTT. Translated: CASSPFRGVGTDTQYF.